These 28 T cell receptor beta chains share one sample of origin, sequenced in a study of shared clonotypes between healthy human individuals. Using immunoSEQ multiplex PCR, the repertoire was profiled, and TCRdb retains in-frame clones only, with some absent. The data hold about 2 million clones, with around 96% observed a single time. Positively selected for CCR7, the CD45RO-negative cells used as naive CD8 cells excluded terminally differentiated effector memory CD45RA+ cells. The source material was naive CD8+ T cells sorted from blood. The receptors originated from a man aged 18 to 29 in good health.

The rearrangement joins TRBV11-1 to TRBJ1-2, with D uncertain. The CDR3 has 13 amino acids. Trimming took off 8 bases at V and 4 bases at J, with 14 bases between the two ends. Germline V gene lookup returns CDR1 SGHAT and CDR2 FQDESV (reference sequence). The DNA of the CDR3 is TGTGCCAGCGGGATATCTGCCCTCTATGGCTACACCTTC. Protein product: CASGISALYGYTF.

The chain carries TRBV4-2 and TRBJ1-6; D ambiguous. Germline CDR1 is LGHNA and CDR2 is YNFKEQ. V was clipped by 0 bases and J by 8 bases, with 14 bases between them. This CDR3 contains 16 residues. CDR3 nucleotide sequence: TGTGCCAGCAGCCAAGACTTTGGGGAAGGGTATTCACCCCTCCACTTT. It translates to CASSQDFGEGYSPLHF.

The chain combines TRBV5-8 with TRBJ2-7, with 9 bases lining up with TRBD1. Germline V gives CDR1 SGHTS, CDR2 YDEGEE. This CDR3 region has 15 residues. V lost 4 bases to trimming and J lost 5 bases; unmatched junction nucleotides: 10. The CDR3 region has the DNA TGTGCCAGCAGCCCGCTGGGGACAGGGCTAGACGAGCAGTACTTC. The encoded protein is CASSPLGTGLDEQYF.

Turning to this clone: The same CDR3 can be traced to other DNA sequences in this sample. The chain links TRBV27 to TRBJ1-1; D gene unclear. CDR3 length equals 11 residues. Germline V lookup: CDR1 MNHEY, CDR2 SMNVEV (reference sequence). V dropped 3 bases and J dropped 8 bases, with 7 bases sitting between them. In nucleotides, the CDR3 is TGTGCCAGCAGTTTTGGTCGGGAAGCTTTCTTT. Translated: CASSFGREAFF.

The rearrangement uses TRBV14 and TRBJ2-1; TRBD2 matches 7 bases. J was trimmed by 8 bases and V by 7 bases; bases with no gene match: 23. Germline V lookup: CDR1 SGHDN, CDR2 FVKESK. The CDR3 has 18 residues. The CDR3 DNA sequence: TGTGCCAGCACCCAGGGAAAGCCCTTAGGGACTATCTCCTATGAGCAGTTCTTC. This translates into CASTQGKPLGTISYEQFF. The variable domain in full, with the rest retrieved from reference TRBV14 and TRBJ2-1, is EAGVTQFPSHSVIEKGQTVTLRCDPISGHDNLYWYRRVMGKEIKFLLHFVKESKQDESGMPNNRFLAERTGGTYSTLKVQPAELEDSGVYFCASTQGKPLGTISYEQFFGPGTRLTVL.

Remarks on this clone: Different DNA sequences within this sample yield the same CDR3. CDR3 in DNA: TGTGCCAGCAGTTTTCGTGGGAACACTGAAGCTTTCTTT. Residues: CASSFRGNTEAFF. This chain links TRBV28 with TRBJ1-1, with D unresolved. Germline V lookup: CDR1 MDHEN, CDR2 SYDVKM. This CDR3 contains 13 residues. The germline V and J ends were trimmed by 3 bases and 1 base, with 6 bases remaining between them.

The gene calls are TRBV11-1 and TRBJ2-5; 9 nucleotides line up with TRBD2. Germline loops: CDR1 SGHAT, CDR2 FQDESV (reference sequence). CDR3 length: 14 residues. The J segment lost 1 base and the V segment lost 5 bases, leaving 2 bases of the junction unmatched. The CDR3 reads CASSLLAGQETQYF. DNA of the CDR3: TGTGCCAGCAGCCTACTAGCGGGCCAAGAGACCCAGTACTTC.

Of note for this clone: The same CDR3 is also encoded by other DNA sequences in this sample. The rearrangement links TRBV5-6 to TRBJ2-7; D is undetermined. V lost 0 bases to trimming and J lost 0 bases, with 4 bases between them. The CDR3 is made up of 13 amino acids. The germline V gene encodes CDR1 SGHDT and CDR2 YYEEEE. The CDR3 reads CASSLEGSYEQYF. CDR3 sequence (DNA): TGTGCCAGCAGCTTGGAGGGCTCCTACGAGCAGTACTTC.

The V gene is TRBV11-2, the J gene TRBJ2-1; TRBD1 is a possible D gene (6 bases). The germline CDR1 and CDR2 sequences are SGHAT and FQNNGV. V was trimmed by 0 bases and J by 5 bases, leaving 17 bases between them. There are 17 residues in the CDR3. CDR3 region: CASSLDSSQGMNNEQFF. The CDR3 nucleotides read TGTGCCAGCAGCTTAGATTCGTCACAGGGAATGAACAATGAGCAGTTCTTC. Filled out from reference TRBV11-2 and TRBJ2-1, the complete variable domain reads EAGVAQSPRYKIIEKRQSVAFWCNPISGHATLYWYQQILGQGPKLLIQFQNNGVVDDSQLPKDRFSAERLKGVDSTLKIQPAKLEDSAVYLCASSLDSSQGMNNEQFFGPGTRLTVL.

This chain connects TRBV9 to TRBJ1-1; D gene ambiguous. V was trimmed by 0 bases and J by 4 bases, leaving 13 bases between them. Germline V CDR1 and CDR2: SGDLS, YYNGEE. The CDR3 has 15 amino acids. Here the CDR3 DNA reads TGTGCCAGCAGCGTAGAGGGTGGTATCGCCACTGAAGCTTTCTTT. This sequence encodes CASSVEGGIATEAFF.

The chain is built from TRBV28 and TRBJ1-1; tentatively, D is TRBD1 (5 bases). The V end lost 6 bases, the J end lost 1 base, and 18 bases lay between the germline ends. Germline V lookup: CDR1 MDHEN, CDR2 SYDVKM. The CDR3 runs 16 residues. The CDR3 sequence: CASRLRAWRGNTEAFF. CDR3 in DNA: TGTGCCAGCAGGCTTCGGGCTTGGAGGGGGAACACTGAAGCTTTCTTT.

The chain has TRBV5-8 and TRBJ2-3; D might be TRBD1 (6 bases). Germline values: CDR1 SGHTS, CDR2 YDEGEE. The CDR3 totals 13 residues. V was clipped by 4 bases and J by 0 bases, with 6 bases between them. This CDR3 is CASSGQSTDTQYF. Written as DNA, the CDR3 is TGTGCCAGCAGCGGACAGAGCACAGATACGCAGTATTTT.

Note on this clone: Other nucleotide sequences in the sample specify the same CDR3. The chain links TRBV7-2 to TRBJ2-5, with 12 bases lining up with TRBD2. Germline values: CDR1 SGHTA, CDR2 FQGNSA. With 6 bases clipped from V and 2 bases from J, the junction kept 4 bases outside the gene matches. The CDR3 has 15 residues. CDR3 loop: CASSSLAGGQETQYF. CDR3 nucleotides: TGTGCCAGCAGTTCACTAGCGGGAGGTCAAGAGACCCAGTACTTC.

The gene calls are TRBV13 and TRBJ2-7; D uncertain. Trimming left V 3 bases short and J 3 bases short, with 9 bases between. CDR3 length: 13 amino acids. The germline V gene encodes CDR1 PRHDT and CDR2 FYEKMQ (reference sequence). In nucleotides, the CDR3 is TGTGCCAGCAGCTTTCAAGGTGACTACGAGCAGTACTTC. This translates into CASSFQGDYEQYF. The full variable domain, rest sourced from reference TRBV13 and TRBJ2-7, is AAGVIQSPRHLIKEKRETATLKCYPIPRHDTVYWYQQGPGQDPQFLISFYEKMQSDKGSIPDRFSAQQFSDYHSELNMSSLELGDSALYFCASSFQGDYEQYFGPGTRLTVT.

The chain combines TRBV4-1 with TRBJ2-1, with 9 bases matching TRBD1. The V segment lost 3 bases and the J segment 4 bases; nucleotides outside the gene matches: 7. The germline gives CDR1 MGHRA, CDR2 YSYEKL. The CDR3 covers 16 residues. For the CDR3, the DNA is TGCGCCAGCAGCCAGGACCGGGACAGGGCTTACAATGAGCAGTTCTTC. It specifies CASSQDRDRAYNEQFF.

This clone is a singleton in its sample. The chain links TRBV7-9 to TRBJ2-1; D gene uncertain. Germline V gene sequence: CDR1 SEHNR, CDR2 FQNEAQ (reference sequence). There are 13 residues in the CDR3. Trimming stripped 5 bases from V and 8 bases from J, with 13 bases between. The CDR3, as DNA: TGTGCCAGCAGCCAGAATACTTTAGATGAGCAGTTCTTC. Translated, it gives CASSQNTLDEQFF.

J is TRBJ2-7 and V is TRBV14; 12 bases line up with TRBD2. CDR1 and CDR2 (germline): SGHDN, FVKESK. CDR3 size: 20 residues. V shed 0 bases and J 5 bases; nucleotides not matched to a gene: 17. CDR3 in DNA: TGTGCCAGCAGCCAAGATCCCACGGTGCTAGCGGGAGGGGAGGCGGACGAGCAGTACTTC. Translating gives CASSQDPTVLAGGEADEQYF.

The DNA for the CDR3 is TGTGCCAGCAGTGGGGACAGGGAATACTACGAGCAGTACTTC. It is translated as CASSGDREYYEQYF. The rearrangement uses TRBV27 and TRBJ2-7, with TRBD1 identical over 9 bases. Germline values: CDR1 MNHEY, CDR2 SMNVEV (reference sequence). The length of the CDR3 is 14 residues. Trimming took 5 bases from V and 3 from J; bases not matched to a gene: 5.

The rearrangement links TRBV6-6 to TRBJ2-7; D may match TRBD1 or TRBD2 (5 bases each). The CDR3 covers 15 residues. CDR1 is MNHNY, CDR2 SVGAGI, per germline (reference sequence). Trimming cost V 6 bases and J 2 bases, with 17 bases left between them. CDR3 region: CASSYPRDGTYEQYF. Written as DNA, the CDR3 is TGTGCCAGCAGCTACCCCCGGGACGGGACCTACGAGCAGTACTTC.

The chain recombines TRBV6-5 with TRBJ2-7, with D unclear. Germline V gene sequence: CDR1 MNHEY, CDR2 SVGAGI. This CDR3 has 15 amino acids. The ends were cut back, 0 bases at V and 3 bases at J, with 12 bases in the middle. CDR3 bases: TGTGCCAGCAGTTACTCGTTCCTGGACGGCTACGAGCAGTACTTC. This translates into CASSYSFLDGYEQYF.

Remarks on this clone: Other DNA sequences in the same sample also yield this CDR3. This chain connects TRBV7-9 to TRBJ2-1; 8 bases align to TRBD1. This CDR3 is built from 12 residues. Germline CDR1 reads SEHNR; CDR2 reads FQNEAQ (reference sequence). V shed 5 bases and J 7 bases; nucleotides not matched to a gene: 1. For the CDR3, the DNA is TGTGCCAGCAGCAGACAGGGGAATGAGCAGTTCTTC. Translating it yields CASSRQGNEQFF.

This chain links TRBV9 with TRBJ2-1; D perhaps matches TRBD1 (6 bases). V was pared by 2 bases and J by 6 bases, with 15 bases between. The CDR3 consists of 15 residues. Per germline, CDR1 SGDLS and CDR2 YYNGEE. The CDR3 coding sequence is TGTGCCAGCAGCGTTGGGGTGATGGGGGCCAATGAGCAGTTCTTC. Protein sequence: CASSVGVMGANEQFF. Drawing the rest from reference TRBV9 and TRBJ2-1, the complete variable domain is DSGVTQTPKHLITATGQRVTLRCSPRSGDLSVYWYQQSLDQGLQFLIQYYNGEERAKGNILERFSAQQFPDLHSELNLSSLELGDSALYFCASSVGVMGANEQFFGPGTRLTVL.

The chain couples TRBV6-1 to TRBJ2-7; D is uncertain. Germline V gene sequence: CDR1 MNHNS, CDR2 SASEGT. The CDR3 length is 16 residues. V was shortened by 2 bases and J by 4 bases, with 18 bases between the two germline ends. The CDR3 loop reads CASSEIMGHSRYEQYF. In nucleotides, the CDR3 is TGTGCCAGCAGTGAAATAATGGGTCATTCGAGATACGAGCAGTACTTC.

V usage is TRBV7-9 and J usage is TRBJ2-3, with a tentative D call TRBD2 (7 bases). There are 15 residues in the CDR3. Trimming stripped 4 bases from V and 5 bases from J, with 16 bases between. Germline CDR1 is SEHNR and CDR2 is FQNEAQ (reference sequence). CDR3 amino acids: CASSSIGGALDTQYF. CDR3 sequence (DNA): TGTGCCAGCAGCTCGATAGGGGGGGCCTTAGATACGCAGTATTTT.

The chain uses TRBV4-3 and TRBJ1-1; D not resolved. Germline V gives CDR1 LGHNA, CDR2 YSLEER. The CDR3 is 16 residues long. V was cut by 4 bases and J by 0 bases, with 15 bases left in between. DNA for the CDR3: TGCGCCAGCAGCCTCTACCCTATGACTGTGAACACTGAAGCTTTCTTT. Encoded protein: CASSLYPMTVNTEAFF.

CDR3 DNA sequence: TGTGCCAGCAGCCCAGGACTAGCGGACTACTACGAGCAGTACTTC. Residues: CASSPGLADYYEQYF. The rearrangement uses TRBV27 and TRBJ2-7; 10 positions agree with TRBD2. The trim removed 6 bases at V and 3 bases at J, leaving 8 bases unmatched. The CDR3 loop spans 15 amino acids. Germline CDR1 reads MNHEY; CDR2 reads SMNVEV (reference sequence).

The V and J genes are TRBV4-2 and TRBJ1-2, with a possible D match to TRBD1 (6 bases). This CDR3 has 17 residues. V was pared by 0 bases and J by 5 bases, with 19 bases between. Germline V gene lookup returns CDR1 LGHNA and CDR2 YNFKEQ. This CDR3 is CASSQDITGRDNYGYTF. CDR3 in DNA: TGTGCCAGCAGCCAAGATATAACAGGGAGGGACAATTATGGCTACACCTTC.

The chain links TRBV19 to TRBJ2-2, with a tentative D call TRBD1 (6 bases). The V and J ends lost 7 bases and 6 bases respectively, with 15 bases between them. CDR1 is LNHDA and CDR2 is SQIVND in the germline V gene (reference sequence). The CDR3 contains 14 residues. Here the CDR3 reads CASNLAEGAGELFF. CDR3 DNA: TGTGCCAGTAACCTGGCTGAGGGGGCCGGGGAGCTGTTTTTT.